The 13 T cell receptor beta chains presented below share a single source sample, sequenced in a study of spatial heterogeneity in lung cancer. Documented time point: sample taken at primary tumor resection. One entry per CDR3 protein, called by TCRdb with MiXCR from the 5' RACE reads. The sample has some 41,000 distinct CDR3 sequences, nearly 7% seen once; the top ten hold about 45%. The sequences come from PBMCs, collected at surgery. The origin of the receptors is a female donor with early-stage non-small cell lung cancer.

This clonotype occurred many times. This chain links TRBV6-2 or TRBV6-3 with TRBJ1-5; 9 bases align to TRBD1. The CDR3 runs 15 residues. CDR1 and CDR2 (germline): MNHEY, SVGEGT. V lost 5 bases to trimming and J lost 2 bases; unmatched junction nucleotides: 4. The DNA of the CDR3 is TGTGCCAGCAGTACACACAGGGGGCGCAATCAGCCCCAGCATTTT. Translation gives CASSTHRGRNQPQHF.

This clonotype was counted at least ten times. The chain has TRBV5-1 and TRBJ2-7; D gene unclear. Trimming shortened V by 1 base and J by 4 bases, and 15 bases separated the two germline ends. The CDR3 is made up of 15 amino acids. The germline CDR1 and CDR2 sequences are SGHRS and YFSETQ. The CDR3 region is CASSLQEGLSYEQYF. The CDR3 nucleotides read TGCGCCAGCAGCTTGCAGGAAGGTTTGAGTTACGAGCAGTACTTC. Full variable domain (outside the CDR3, taken from reference TRBV5-1 and TRBJ2-7): KAGVTQTPRYLIKTRGQQVTLSCSPISGHRSVSWYQQTPGQGLQFLFEYFSETQRNKGNFPGRFSGRQFSNSRSEMNVSTLELGDSALYLCASSLQEGLSYEQYFGPGTRLTVT.

This clonotype was seen only a few times. This sequence joins TRBV20-1 and TRBJ1-3; TRBD1 is a possible D gene (5 bases). Trimming took off 3 bases at V and 4 bases at J, with 7 bases between the two ends. Germline V CDR1 and CDR2: DFQATT, SNEGSKA (reference sequence). This CDR3 has 12 residues. This CDR3 is CSASDRGNTIYF. The DNA of the CDR3 is TGCAGTGCTAGCGACAGAGGAAACACCATATATTTT.

This clonotype has more than one count but fewer than ten. The gene calls are TRBV12-5 and TRBJ1-1; 7 bases are a match to TRBD1. Germline CDR1 reads LGHNT; CDR2 reads FRNRAP. Unmatched junction bases numbered 11, after V lost 7 bases and J lost 6 bases. This CDR3 comprises 14 residues. Here the CDR3 reads CASAIAQGVAEAFF. CDR3 nucleotide sequence: TGTGCTAGTGCCATTGCTCAGGGGGTCGCTGAAGCTTTCTTT.

This clonotype was detected ten times or more. The gene calls are TRBV7-9 and TRBJ2-1; D is perhaps TRBD2 (5 bases). Germline V gene sequence: CDR1 SEHNR, CDR2 FQNEAQ (reference sequence). The CDR3 has 15 residues. V lost 2 bases and J 0 bases, leaving 8 bases between the germline ends. CDR3 protein: CASSLQAGSYNEQFF. CDR3 sequence (DNA): TGTGCCAGCAGCTTACAGGCGGGCTCCTACAATGAGCAGTTCTTC.

V is TRBV6-5 and J is TRBJ1-1; tentative D call: TRBD1 (6 bases). Trimming took off 7 bases at V and 2 bases at J, with 23 bases between the two ends. In germline, CDR1 is MNHEY, CDR2 SVGAGI. This CDR3 is 17 amino acids long. CDR3 region: CASKGGPPLGANTEAFF. DNA of the CDR3: TGTGCCAGCAAAGGAGGACCGCCCTTGGGGGCCAACACTGAAGCTTTCTTT.

The V gene is TRBV7-9, the J gene TRBJ2-6; 7 bases match TRBD2. CDR3 length: 17 amino acids. V lost 0 bases to trimming and J lost 4 bases; unmatched junction nucleotides: 6. CDR1 is SEHNR, CDR2 FQNEAQ, per germline (reference sequence). The DNA for the CDR3 is TGTGCCAGCAGCTTAGCTCCGGGAGGCGCCGGGGCCAACGTCCTGACTTTC. Encoded protein: CASSLAPGGAGANVLTF.

This clonotype appeared many times. J is TRBJ2-7 and V is TRBV6-6, with 15 bases identical to TRBD2. CDR3 length: 17 amino acids. Germline-derived CDR1 and CDR2 are MNHNY and SVGAGI (reference sequence). V shed 5 bases, J shed 1 base, and the junction held 6 bases outside the gene matches. The CDR3 reads CASSAGTSGGRSYEQYF. The CDR3 nucleotides read TGTGCCAGCAGTGCCGGGACTAGCGGGGGGCGGTCCTACGAGCAGTACTTC.

The chain has TRBV2 and TRBJ1-1; D is perhaps TRBD1 (5 bases). The CDR3 spans 13 residues. Germline V gene data show CDR1 as SNHLY and CDR2 as FYNNEI. The V end was cut by 5 bases, the J end by 5 bases, with 12 bases between. As DNA, the CDR3 is TGTGCCAGCAGTACCGACAGCAGGACTGAAGCTTTCTTT. Translated, it gives CASSTDSRTEAFF.

In this sample, this clonotype turned up many times. V usage is TRBV30 and J usage is TRBJ1-6, with D maybe TRBD1 (5 bases). Germline V gene data show CDR1 as GTSNPN and CDR2 as SVGIG (reference sequence). This CDR3 has 13 residues. Trimming cost V 2 bases and J 7 bases, with 9 bases left between them. CDR3 protein: CAWSLGANSPLHF. CDR3 nucleotide sequence: TGTGCCTGGAGTCTTGGGGCCAATTCACCCCTCCACTTT.

This clonotype was observed many times. The V gene is TRBV7-9, the J gene TRBJ2-3; D possibly corresponds to TRBD2 (5 bases). Germline-derived CDR1 and CDR2 are SEHNR and FQNEAQ (reference sequence). The CDR3 extends over 14 amino acids. V shed 5 bases and J shed 2 bases, with 11 bases lying between them. The CDR3 DNA is TGTGCCAGCAGCCCCTCGGGGAACACAGATACGCAGTATTTT. Its translation: CASSPSGNTDTQYF. Full variable domain (missing parts from reference TRBV7-9 and TRBJ2-3): DTGVSQNPRHKITKRGQNVTFRCDPISEHNRLYWYRQTLGQGPEFLTYFQNEAQLEKSRLLSDRFSAERPKGSFSTLEIQRTEQGDSAMYLCASSPSGNTDTQYFGPGTRLTVL.

The chain links TRBV12-3 or TRBV12-4 to TRBJ2-2; a weak D match, TRBD2 (5 bases). V was clipped by 1 base and J by 4 bases, with 10 bases between them. The CDR3 totals 15 residues. The CDR3, as DNA: TGTGCCAGCAGTTTAGGGACTCGGACCACCGGGGAGCTGTTTTTT. Residues: CASSLGTRTTGELFF.

There are many counts of this clonotype. The V and J genes are TRBV7-8 and TRBJ2-1, with D perhaps matching TRBD2 (5 bases). The CDR3 loop spans 14 amino acids. Trimming removed 3 bases from V and 8 bases from J, with 14 bases in between. Germline V gene data show CDR1 as SGHVS and CDR2 as FQNEAQ. Written as DNA, the CDR3 is TGTGCCAGCAGCTTGGTACTACCGGGGTATGAGCAGTTCTTC. This translates into CASSLVLPGYEQFF.